This T cell receptor beta chain was identified in a study of T cells expressing NK-cell markers. CDR1 LNHDA and CDR2 SQIVND come from the germline V gene (reference sequence). The CDR3 is 13 residues long. TCRdb reanalyzed the 5' RACE reads and collapses them to one entry per CDR3 protein, without DNA. Seen in this sample are 150,000 to 200,000 distinct CDR3 sequences; the ten most common clones hold 20% to 25%. This rearrangement joins TRBV19 to TRBJ1-1. The TCR originated in a man aged 18-75 years in good health. Sequencing used blood T cells: a sorted CD56 or NKG2C T cell subset, CD4+ or CD8+ T cells, or bulk PBMC T cells (not recorded which). The CDR3 reads CASSTDFGTEAFF. The variable domain in full, completed from reference TRBV19 and TRBJ1-1, reads DGGITQSPKYLFRKEGQNVTLSCEQNLNHDAMYWYRQDPGQGLRLIYYSQIVNDFQKGDIAEGYSVSREKKESFPLTVTSAQKNPTAFYLCASSTDFGTEAFFGQGTRLTVV.